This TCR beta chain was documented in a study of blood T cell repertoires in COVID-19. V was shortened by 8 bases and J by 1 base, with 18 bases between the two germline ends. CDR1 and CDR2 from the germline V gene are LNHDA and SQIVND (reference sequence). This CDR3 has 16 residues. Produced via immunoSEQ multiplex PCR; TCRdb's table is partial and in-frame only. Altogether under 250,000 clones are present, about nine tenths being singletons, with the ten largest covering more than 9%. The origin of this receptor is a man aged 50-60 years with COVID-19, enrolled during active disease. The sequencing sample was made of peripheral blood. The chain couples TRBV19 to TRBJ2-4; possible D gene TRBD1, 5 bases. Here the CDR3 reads CASENRFLGAKNIQYF. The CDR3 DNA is TGTGCCAGTGAGAACAGGTTCCTCGGGGCCAAAAACATTCAGTACTTC. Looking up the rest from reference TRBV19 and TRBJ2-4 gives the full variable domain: DGGITQSPKYLFRKEGQNVTLSCEQNLNHDAMYWYRQDPGQGLRLIYYSQIVNDFQKGDIAEGYSVSREKKESFPLTVTSAQKNPTAFYLCASENRFLGAKNIQYFGAGTRLSVL.